Presented here are 6 T cell receptor beta chains from one specimen sequenced in a study of blood T cell repertoires in COVID-19. Some clones are missing from TCRdb's copy, which holds only in-frame ones; the method was immunoSEQ multiplex PCR. The data contain some 170,000 clones, 80% to 85% of them seen just once; the ten biggest clones take up around 6.3%. The sample taken for sequencing was peripheral blood. Receptors originate from a woman between 40 and 50 years old with COVID-19, enrolled during active disease.

The chain joins TRBV10-2 to TRBJ2-5; 10 bases map to TRBD2. The junction had 5 bases not matched to a gene; V was cut back by 4 bases and J by 3 bases. This CDR3 comprises 15 residues. Germline CDR1 reads WSHSY; CDR2 reads SAAADI. CDR3 coding DNA: TGCGCCAGCAGTGGGGTCACTAGCGGGGAAGAGACCCAGTACTTC. Its translation is CASSGVTSGEETQYF.

The chain combines TRBV19 with TRBJ2-2, with 7 bases lining up with TRBD1. Germline V gene sequence: CDR1 LNHDA, CDR2 SQIVND (reference sequence). The CDR3 totals 14 residues. V shed 4 bases and J 8 bases; nucleotides not matched to a gene: 7. The CDR3 DNA reads TGTGCCAGTAGTAGGGACAGAGATAGGGGGGAGCTGTTTTTT. It codes for CASSRDRDRGELFF. Full variable domain (remainder filled in from reference TRBV19 and TRBJ2-2): DGGITQSPKYLFRKEGQNVTLSCEQNLNHDAMYWYRQDPGQGLRLIYYSQIVNDFQKGDIAEGYSVSREKKESFPLTVTSAQKNPTAFYLCASSRDRDRGELFFGEGSRLTVL.

The chain employs TRBV7-3 and TRBJ1-2; a weak D match, TRBD1 (5 bases). Germline loops: CDR1 SGHTA, CDR2 FQGTGA. Trimming took off 4 bases at V and 2 bases at J, with 8 bases between the two ends. The CDR3 loop spans 13 amino acids. CDR3 amino acids: CASSSDKNYGYTF. The CDR3 coding sequence is TGTGCCAGCAGCTCGGACAAAAACTATGGCTACACCTTC.

This clone was detected a few times. The chain uses TRBV6-4 and TRBJ2-3; 9 bases fit TRBD2. Germline V gene sequence: CDR1 MRHNA, CDR2 SNTAGT. This CDR3 has 15 residues. V lost 3 bases, J lost 1 base, and 2 bases stayed unmatched. CDR3 region: CASSEQRGGTDTQYF. The CDR3 region has the DNA TGTGCCAGCAGTGAACAGCGGGGGGGCACAGATACGCAGTATTTT.

The gene calls are TRBV20-1 and TRBJ1-2; 7 bases are a match to TRBD1. After removal of 3 bases from V and 8 bases from J, the junction contained 18 bases not matched to a gene. This CDR3 is 16 amino acids long. CDR1 DFQATT and CDR2 SNEGSKA come from the germline V gene (reference sequence). The CDR3 loop reads CSASSGGQANEGGYTF. CDR3 nucleotides: TGCAGTGCTAGTTCAGGCGGACAGGCTAATGAGGGGGGCTACACCTTC.

The chain links TRBV19 to TRBJ2-7; 7 bases match TRBD2. Germline V gene data show CDR1 as LNHDA and CDR2 as SQIVND (reference sequence). This CDR3 has 13 residues. J was trimmed by 8 bases and V by 5 bases; bases with no gene match: 9. CDR3 sequence (DNA): TGTGCCAGTAGTGCTTCCCTAGCGGACCAGCAGTACTTC. This encodes CASSASLADQQYF.